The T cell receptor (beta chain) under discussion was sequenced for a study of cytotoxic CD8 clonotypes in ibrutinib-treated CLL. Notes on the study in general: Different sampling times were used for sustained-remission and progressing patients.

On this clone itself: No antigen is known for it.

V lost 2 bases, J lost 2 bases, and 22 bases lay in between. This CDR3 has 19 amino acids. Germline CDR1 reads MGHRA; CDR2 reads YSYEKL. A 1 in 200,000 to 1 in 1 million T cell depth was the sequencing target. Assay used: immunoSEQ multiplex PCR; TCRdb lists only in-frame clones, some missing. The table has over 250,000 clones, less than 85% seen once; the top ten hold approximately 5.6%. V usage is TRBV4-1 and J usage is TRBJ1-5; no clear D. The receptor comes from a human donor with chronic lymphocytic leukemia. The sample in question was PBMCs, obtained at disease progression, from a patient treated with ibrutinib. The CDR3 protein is CASSQLFQKKSSGNQPQHF. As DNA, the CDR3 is TGCGCCAGCAGCCAATTATTCCAGAAGAAGAGTTCGGGCAATCAGCCCCAGCATTTT.